This TCR beta chain was sequenced in a study of CD8 T cells in Susac syndrome (dated by TCRdb to 2018 to 2020). Broadly, across the study: Among the Susac syndrome patients who were sequenced, clinically active disease was present in about six and clinical remission was observed in under ten. At the time of blood withdrawal, Susac syndrome patients were either therapy-naive, taking corticosteroids (with some also receiving IVIg), or on IVIg alone. CD8+ T cell repertoire clonality was compared between about a dozen healthy donors, approximately 14 Susac syndrome patients and approximately 16 multiple sclerosis patients. Whether CD8+ T cell activation and differentiation in Susac syndrome was antigen driven was tested using repertoire sequencing. Study-level results and caveats: CD8+ repertoires in Susac syndrome showed clonal expansion, which was highest in CD8+ TEMRA cells and was greater in clinically active patients than in remitting patients. Some 15 and five Susac-specific public clones were found in the total CD8+ and CD8+ TEMRA repertoires, respectively. The number of individuals in the TCR sequencing and HLA analysis was acknowledged as relatively small.

V lost 6 bases and J lost 1 base; the stretch between them is 10 bases long. The CDR3, from cysteine to phenylalanine, totals 13 residues. This entry keeps only the CDR3 DNA: 39 bases, framed from base 1. CDR1 and CDR2 were assigned from the germline V gene as SGDLS and YYNGEE. RNA was extracted with the RNeasy kit and about 0.5 to 1 ug was reverse transcribed using random hexamers. The immunoSEQ multiplex PCR assay, which covers 54 Vbeta and 13 Jbeta segments, was used to amplify TCR beta CDR3 regions. Bias from PCR amplification was corrected by using a synthetic template baseline for primer optimization and for computational correction. As for the authors' bioinformatics: Reads were annotated to V, D and J genes per IMGT and analyzed with immunoSEQ Analyzer, keeping only productive sequences. Clonality was calculated as one minus the Shannon entropy normalized by log2 of the number of productive unique sequences. Public and private clones were assessed among the 100 most prevalent clones of each patient and control. Clones were defined as Susac-specific if absent from the healthy and MS cohorts, from approximately 1,100 published viral clones and from other ImmuneACCESS disease sequences. TCRdb reran the public reads through fastp at Q25 and MiXCR, keeping productive beta chains. Duplicate CDR3 protein sequences are folded into a single record with the most common DNA and genes. The V and J calls were not made by the authors but by TCRdb's processing. This sample gives tens of thousands of distinct CDR3 sequences in total; roughly 96% of them show up just once. Of the sample, about 0.39% falls within the top ten clones.

About this clonotype: Its antigen target is currently unknown. Within one base of it there is no much larger clone, and no base qualities were kept.

High-throughput TCR beta sequencing profiled peripheral blood CD8+ and CD4+ T cells from healthy donors, Susac syndrome patients and multiple sclerosis patients. Susac syndrome patients met recently defined diagnostic criteria for definite or probable disease. Bulk CD8+ and CD4+ T cells were purified by magnetic negative isolation, whereas CD8+ TEMRA cells were enriched by FACS. Blood was drawn into EDTA tubes, processed within 24 hours, and PBMCs were isolated by density gradient centrifugation. PBMCs intended for TCR sequencing were cryopreserved in liquid nitrogen and were subsequently thawed in a 37 degrees C water bath. The sorted or isolated CD4+, CD8+ and CD8+ TEMRA cells reached a purity of at least 90%.

The V and J genes are TRBV9 and TRBJ1-1; the D gene cannot be resolved reliably. The receptor comes from a human donor with Susac syndrome. Sequencing was performed on CD8+ T cells from PBMCs. The DNA reads TGTGCCAGCAAGAGTTGGGAGAACACTGAAGCTTTCTTT. Translated, this gives CASKSWENTEAFF.